These 14 T cell receptor beta chains share one sample of origin, sequenced in a study of OX40 agonist ivuxolimab in advanced cancers. Produced via immunoSEQ multiplex PCR; TCRdb's table is partial and in-frame only. The sample includes 75,000 to 95,000 clones, 91% of them seen just once. Sequenced material: CD4+ or CD8+ T cells sorted from blood, taken in a trial of the OX40 agonist ivuxolimab. Receptors originate from an adult with an advanced solid tumor such as melanoma, head and neck, liver or kidney cancer.

The J gene is TRBJ1-5, the V gene TRBV4-1, with D perhaps matching TRBD1 (5 bases). Germline CDR1 reads MGHRA; CDR2 reads YSYEKL. This CDR3 contains 16 residues. With 0 bases removed from V and 7 bases from J, the gap between germline ends came to 16 bases. CDR3 protein: CASSQDGRQGGQPQHF. The CDR3 nucleotides are TGCGCCAGCAGCCAAGATGGTCGGCAGGGCGGACAGCCCCAGCATTTT.

V gene TRBV7-6 combines with J gene TRBJ2-5; D is ambiguous. Germline V gene lookup returns CDR1 SGHVS and CDR2 FNYEAQ. This CDR3 contains 15 residues. Trimming cost V 3 bases and J 4 bases, with 15 bases left between them. In DNA, the CDR3 is TGTGCCAGCAGCTTTTTTGGGTATCAAGCAGAGACCCAGTACTTC. As protein: CASSFFGYQAETQYF.

The chain recombines TRBV7-9 with TRBJ1-5; possible D gene TRBD1, 6 bases. Between the trimmed V and J ends, which lost 0 bases and 4 bases, there was a span of 13 bases. The CDR3 is made up of 16 amino acids. The germline V gene has CDR1 SEHNR and CDR2 FQNEAQ (reference sequence). The CDR3 reads CASSLAIGGPNQPQHF. CDR3 DNA sequence: TGTGCCAGCAGCTTAGCGATCGGGGGGCCTAATCAGCCCCAGCATTTT.

The V call is TRBV19, the J call TRBJ2-7; D not certain. CDR1 and CDR2 (germline): LNHDA, SQIVND (reference sequence). This CDR3 is 13 amino acids long. V lost 7 bases and J 0 bases, leaving 10 bases between the germline ends. This CDR3 is CASKALSSYEQYF. The CDR3 DNA reads TGTGCCAGTAAGGCACTCAGCTCCTACGAGCAGTACTTC.

The chain couples TRBV25-1 to TRBJ2-5; D is perhaps TRBD2 (6 bases). Germline CDR1 reads MGHDK; CDR2 reads SYGVNS. The CDR3 is made up of 16 amino acids. Trimming removed 3 bases from V and 11 bases from J, with 25 bases in between. The CDR3 spells CASSDAVGDWLWEQYF. The DNA for the CDR3 is TGTGCCAGCAGTGACGCGGTGGGGGACTGGTTGTGGGAGCAGTACTTC.

The rearrangement joins TRBV2 to TRBJ2-5, with 11 bases aligning to TRBD2. CDR1 SNHLY and CDR2 FYNNEI come from the germline V gene. The V gene end was trimmed by 2 bases and the J gene end by 5 bases; junction bases not matched to a gene: 10. The CDR3 spans 17 residues. The CDR3 protein is CASSEKVSGRAWETQYF. The DNA for the CDR3 is TGTGCCAGCAGTGAAAAGGTTAGCGGGAGGGCTTGGGAGACCCAGTACTTC. Complete variable domain (other parts from reference TRBV2 and TRBJ2-5): EPEVTQTPSHQVTQMGQEVILRCVPISNHLYFYWYRQILGQKVEFLVSFYNNEISEKSEIFDDQFSVERPDGSNFTLKIRSTKLEDSAMYFCASSEKVSGRAWETQYFGPGTRLLVL.

The J gene is TRBJ2-3, the V gene TRBV4-2; 8 bases align to TRBD2. The junction had 3 bases not matched to a gene; V was cut back by 1 base and J by 0 bases. The CDR3 has 16 amino acids. Germline CDR1 is LGHNA and CDR2 is YNFKEQ. The CDR3 nucleotides are TGTGCCAGCAGCCAAGCGGAGCGGGAGAGCACAGATACGCAGTATTTT. It translates to CASSQAERESTDTQYF.

V is TRBV6-5 and J is TRBJ1-5; 8 bases fit TRBD1. The CDR3 is made up of 15 amino acids. Unmatched junction bases numbered 4, after V lost 2 bases and J lost 4 bases. Germline lookup yields CDR1 MNHEY and CDR2 SVGAGI. The CDR3, as DNA: TGTGCCAGCAGTTACCCCAGGGGGCTGAATCAGCCCCAGCATTTT. Its translation is CASSYPRGLNQPQHF.

This chain joins TRBV7-9 and TRBJ2-7, with 7 bases fitting TRBD1. Per germline, CDR1 SEHNR and CDR2 FQNEAQ (reference sequence). With 4 bases clipped from V and 1 base from J, the junction kept 4 bases outside the gene matches. The CDR3 covers 14 residues. Here the CDR3 DNA reads TGTGCCAGCAGCTCGATGACAGGGTCCTACGAGCAGTACTTC. Residues: CASSSMTGSYEQYF.

The DNA of the CDR3 is TGTGCCAGCAAGATAACCATGATGGACTCTGAAGCTTTCTTT. It specifies CASKITMMDSEAFF. The chain employs TRBV28 and TRBJ1-1; D is unresolved. The germline V gene encodes CDR1 MDHEN and CDR2 SYDVKM. V was clipped by 7 bases and J by 6 bases, with 18 bases between them. The length of the CDR3 is 14 residues.

The chain uses TRBV6-6 and TRBJ2-7, with a possible D match to TRBD2 (6 bases). Germline V gene sequence: CDR1 MNHNY, CDR2 SVGAGI (reference sequence). V dropped 4 bases and J dropped 7 bases, with 8 bases sitting between them. The CDR3 runs to 11 residues. In nucleotides, the CDR3 is TGTGCCAGCAGTTCCGCGGGGGAGCAGTACTTC. It yields the protein CASSSAGEQYF.

About this clone itself: At the DNA level, this CDR3 is encoded by other sequences in the same sample as well. The chain recombines TRBV29-1 with TRBJ2-1, with 10 bases matching TRBD2. The germline CDR1 and CDR2 sequences are SQVTM and ANQGSEA. The CDR3 contains 18 residues. Trimming removed 5 bases from V and 0 bases from J; junction bases left unmatched: 13. In nucleotides, the CDR3 is TGCAGCGTTCCACCCCAGCTAGCGGGAGACTTCTCCTACAATGAGCAGTTCTTC. It translates to CSVPPQLAGDFSYNEQFF.

This rearrangement joins TRBV18 to TRBJ2-5; D remains unclear. The V gene's germline CDR1 is KGHSH and CDR2 LQKENI. V lost 0 bases and J lost 2, with 7 bases in between. The CDR3 consists of 14 residues. The CDR3 coding sequence is TGTGCCAGCTCACCACCGGGTCAGCAAGAGACCCAGTACTTC. Protein sequence: CASSPPGQQETQYF.

J is TRBJ2-7 and V is TRBV19; D uncertain. Looked up from germline, CDR1 is LNHDA and CDR2 is SQIVND (reference sequence). The ends were cut back, 5 bases at V and 1 base at J, with 9 bases in the middle. The CDR3 covers 13 residues. CDR3 in amino acids: CASSHLRSYEQYF. The CDR3 nucleotides read TGTGCCAGTAGTCACCTGCGGTCCTACGAGCAGTACTTC.